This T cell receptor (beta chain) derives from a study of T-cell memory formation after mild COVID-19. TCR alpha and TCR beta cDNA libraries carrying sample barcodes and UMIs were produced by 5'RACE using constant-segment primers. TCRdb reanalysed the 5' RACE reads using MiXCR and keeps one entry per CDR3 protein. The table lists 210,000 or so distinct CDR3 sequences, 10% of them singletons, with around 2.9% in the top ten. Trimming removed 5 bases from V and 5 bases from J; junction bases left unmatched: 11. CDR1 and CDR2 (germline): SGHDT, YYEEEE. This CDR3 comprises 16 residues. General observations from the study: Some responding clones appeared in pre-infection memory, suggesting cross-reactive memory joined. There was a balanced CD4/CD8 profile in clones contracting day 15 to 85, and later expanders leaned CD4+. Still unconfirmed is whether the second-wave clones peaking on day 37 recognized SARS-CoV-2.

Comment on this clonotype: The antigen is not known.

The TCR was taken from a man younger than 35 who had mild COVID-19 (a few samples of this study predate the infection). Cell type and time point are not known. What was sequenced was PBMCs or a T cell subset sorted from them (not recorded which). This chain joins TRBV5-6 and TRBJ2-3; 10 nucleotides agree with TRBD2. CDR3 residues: CASRAQASGGIDTQYF. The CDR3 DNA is TGTGCCAGCAGAGCGCAGGCTAGCGGGGGTATAGATACGCAGTATTTT.